This TCR beta chain was sequenced in a study of technical replicates of blood from a handful of donors. J gave up 10 bases and V 0 bases, and 6 bases lay outside the gene matches. The CDR3 has 15 residues. Germline V lookup: CDR1 SGHRS, CDR2 YFSETQ. Sequencing used immunoSEQ multiplex PCR; TCRdb keeps in-frame clones, though not all of them. Seen here are some 11,000 clones, approximately 94% observed once, and the top ten hold more than 7%. This chain joins TRBV5-1 and TRBJ2-2, with 10 bases lining up with TRBD2. The receptor comes from a human donor in good health. Sample: PBMCs. The CDR3 DNA follows: TGCGCCAGCAGCTTGGACCCTAGCGGGAGAGTGGAGCTGTTTTTT. It encodes CASSLDPSGRVELFF.